These T cell receptor beta chains were read from a single sample in a study. TCRdb reprocessed the 5' RACE reads via MiXCR and lists one record per CDR3 protein. Of about 64,000 distinct CDR3 sequences listed, under 25% are singletons. Sequencing was performed on memory CD4+ T cells sorted from a lymph node. These receptors came from a female donor with breast cancer. Both conserved end residues are part of each CDR3. D genes are given only for firm matches. Rows may omit the clone size; those that give it use once, few, many or a size class.

clone_size	j_call	v_call	d_call	cdr3_nt	cdr3_aa
few	TRBJ1-5	TRBV9	-	TGTGCCAGCAGCCCCGCGGACGGTCGCAATCAGCCCCAGCATTTT	CASSPADGRNQPQHF
few	TRBJ2-5	TRBV5-1	TRBD1	TGCGCCAGCAGCTTGCAACCGGGACAGGGCGACCATAAGTACTTC	CASSLQPGQGDHKYF
many	TRBJ2-5	TRBV12-3/TRBV12-4	-	TGTGCCAGCAGTATGGAGCCAAGGGAGACCCAGTACTTC	CASSMEPRETQYF
many	TRBJ1-1	TRBV18	-	TGTGCCAGCCACGCGGACAGAATGAACACTGAAGCTTTCTTT	CASHADRMNTEAFF
-	TRBJ1-5	TRBV19	TRBD1	TGTGCCAGTGCCCTTACTACAGGGGCCATGGATCAGCCCCAGCATTTT	CASALTTGAMDQPQHF
few	TRBJ2-5	TRBV5-1	-	TGCGCCAGCAGCTTTACCGAAGAGACCCAGTACTTC	CASSFTEETQYF
-	TRBJ2-1	TRBV20-1	-	TGCAGTGCTAGATTCGGCGGGGAGAATGAGCAGTTCTTC	CSARFGGENEQFF
few	TRBJ1-1	TRBV20-1	-	TGCAGTGCTAGAGATCGAACTTCAGGGGTTCGGGCTGAAGCTTTCTTT	CSARDRTSGVRAEAFF
-	TRBJ2-3	TRBV4-1	TRBD1	TGCGCCAGCAAGCCGGGACAGGAGTCGAATACGCAGTATTTT	CASKPGQESNTQYF
-	TRBJ2-1	TRBV10-2	TRBD2	TGCGCCAGCAGGCACGCGGGGGATGAGCAGTTCTTC	CASRHAGDEQFF
-	TRBJ1-1	TRBV6-2/TRBV6-3	-	TGTGCCAGCAGTGGGACGGCCACGAACACTGAAGCTTTCTTT	CASSGTATNTEAFF
few	TRBJ1-5	TRBV3-1	TRBD1	TGTGCCAGCAGCCGACAGGGAGATCAGCCCCAGCATTTT	CASSRQGDQPQHF
once	TRBJ1-1	TRBV6-4	-	TGTGCCAGCAGTGACTCGAACAGGAACACTGAAGCTTTCTTT	CASSDSNRNTEAFF
-	TRBJ2-5	TRBV7-9	TRBD2	TGTGCCAGCAGCTTAGGCCAGACTAGCGGGATCCAAGAGACCCAGTACTTC	CASSLGQTSGIQETQYF
few	TRBJ1-5	TRBV12-3/TRBV12-4	-	TGTGCCAGCAGTTTTTGGATCAATCAGCCCCAGCATTTT	CASSFWINQPQHF
many	TRBJ2-1	TRBV5-1	-	TGCGCCAGCGTCCGGTCCTCGGGAGAACGGTACAATGAGCAGTTCTTC	CASVRSSGERYNEQFF
many	TRBJ1-5	TRBV4-3	TRBD1	TGCGCCAGCAGCGAGAAATTGGGGACAGGGATTACTCAGCATTTT	CASSEKLGTGITQHF
many	TRBJ2-5	TRBV9	TRBD1	TGTGCCAGCAGCAGGGACAGGGGGGATTCCCAGTACTTC	CASSRDRGDSQYF
few	TRBJ2-1	TRBV12-3/TRBV12-4	TRBD1	TGTGCCAGCAGACTGACAGGGATCTACAATGAGCAGTTCTTC	CASRLTGIYNEQFF
-	TRBJ2-1	TRBV4-2	TRBD2	TGTGCCAGCAGCCAAGAGTTAATAGCGGGAGATGAGCAGTTCTTC	CASSQELIAGDEQFF
many	TRBJ2-7	TRBV20-1	TRBD1	TGCAGTGCCCGAGGGGGCGCTAGCCCCTACGAGCAGTACTTC	CSARGGASPYEQYF
-	TRBJ1-1	TRBV6-5	TRBD1	TGTGCCAGCAGCAGAGTACGGACAGGGCGAGCTTTCTTT	CASSRVRTGRAFF
-	TRBJ2-7	TRBV18	TRBD1	TGTGCCAGCTCGCAGTCCGGGACAGATGTCGAGCAGTACTTC	CASSQSGTDVEQYF
-	TRBJ2-3	TRBV24-1	TRBD1	TGTGCCACCAGTGATTTCCTATCGGGGACAGGTGCCACAGATACGCAGTATTTT	CATSDFLSGTGATDTQYF
few	TRBJ2-1	TRBV24-1	TRBD2	TGTGCCACCAGTTCTAGCGGCCGGGGGAATGAGCAGTTCTTC	CATSSSGRGNEQFF
many	TRBJ2-1	TRBV7-2	-	TGTGCCAGCAGCTTACTGGGGAGCTCCTACAATGAGCAGTTCTTC	CASSLLGSSYNEQFF
-	TRBJ2-7	TRBV27	TRBD1	TGTGCCAGCAGTTGGACAGGGGCGACCTACGAGCAGTACTTC	CASSWTGATYEQYF
-	TRBJ2-7	TRBV6-2/TRBV6-3	-	TGTGCCAGCAGTTACCGACAGGCCTACGAGCAGTACTTC	CASSYRQAYEQYF
few	TRBJ2-3	TRBV20-1	-	TGCAGTGCTAGGGACTCAGGGGGGGGAAGTACGCAGTATTTT	CSARDSGGGSTQYF
few	TRBJ2-1	TRBV4-1	TRBD2	TGCGCCAGCAGCCCCCAGGCAGGGACTAGCGGGATTAGGAAGTTCTTC	CASSPQAGTSGIRKFF
-	TRBJ1-5	TRBV6-1	TRBD1	TGTGCCAGCAGTGAAGCATGGGGACAGGGCTATCAGCCCCAGCATTTT	CASSEAWGQGYQPQHF
-	TRBJ2-1	TRBV5-1	TRBD1	TGCGCCAGCAGCTCCCGACAGGGGGCGCATTATGAGCAGTTCTTC	CASSSRQGAHYEQFF
few	TRBJ1-2	TRBV5-4	-	TGTGCCAGCAGCTTGCAAGGGGCAGCTAACTATGGCTACACCTTC	CASSLQGAANYGYTF
-	TRBJ2-3	TRBV6-6	TRBD2	TGTGCCAGCAAGGGAGCGGGGGGCCGCACAGATACGCAGTATTTT	CASKGAGGRTDTQYF
many	TRBJ2-1	TRBV20-1	TRBD2	TGCAGTGCTAGACTAGCGGGAGTCAATGAGCAGTTCTTC	CSARLAGVNEQFF
few	TRBJ2-5	TRBV6-5	TRBD2	TGTGCCAGCAGTTCTCAACTAGCGGGGATAGAGGCCCAGTACTTC	CASSSQLAGIEAQYF
few	TRBJ1-1	TRBV7-9	-	TGTGCCAGCAGCCTGCAGACAGGTCCGCGTGAAGCTTTCTTT	CASSLQTGPREAFF
-	TRBJ2-3	TRBV20-1	TRBD2	TGCAGTGCTAGACTGAGCGGGAGAAACACAGATACGCAGTATTTT	CSARLSGRNTDTQYF
-	TRBJ2-3	TRBV30	-	TGTGCCAGCCACCGGGGCACAGATACGCAGTATTTT	CASHRGTDTQYF
few	TRBJ1-2	TRBV5-5	TRBD1	TGTGCCAGCAGCTTGACGACAGGGGATGGCTACACCTTC	CASSLTTGDGYTF
many	TRBJ2-1	TRBV7-2	-	TGTGCCAGCAGCTTAGAGGGACAACTAAGTAGGGAGCAGTTCTTC	CASSLEGQLSREQFF
-	TRBJ2-7	TRBV7-9	-	TGTGCCAGCAGCTTCGGCAGTCTTAAGTCCGGCGAGCAGTACTTC	CASSFGSLKSGEQYF
-	TRBJ1-3	TRBV12-3/TRBV12-4	-	TGTGCCAGCAGCCTGAGAGCAGGGGACTCTGGAAACACCATATATTTT	CASSLRAGDSGNTIYF
-	TRBJ1-1	TRBV6-2/TRBV6-3	-	TGTGCCAGCACTGACGGGGCTATCCGGACCACTGAAGCTTTCTTT	CASTDGAIRTTEAFF